The 10 T cell receptor beta chains in this list originate from one sample, sequenced in a study of T cell repertoires in cytomegalovirus infection. TCRdb passed the reads through MiXCR, listing each CDR3 protein once. The table records 150,000 or so distinct CDR3 sequences, less than 25% of them present only once. Their target antigens are unknown. Sequencing was performed on CD8+ T cells from cultured PBMCs, taken from culture after CMV antigen stimulation. The origin of the receptors is a human donor in good health (CMV status not recorded). Some clones in this sample may be carry-over from other donors' samples.

On this clonotype: Because the CDR3's place on the DNA is in doubt, the DNA is left out and the CDR3 is given as listed by TCRdb. This rearrangement joins TRBV28 to TRBJ2-7; TRBD1 is taken as the D call from the table, unchecked against the DNA. The germline V gene encodes CDR1 MDHEN and CDR2 SYDVKM. The CDR3 numbers 18 amino acids, ends counted. CDR3 sequence reads: CASSPLFGEGSEAYEQYF.

The V gene is TRBV7-8, the J gene TRBJ1-2, with D possibly TRBD1 on 5 matching bases. The CDR3 has 18 residues. The ends were cut back, 5 bases at V and 2 bases at J, with 24 bases in the middle. From germline, CDR1 is SGHVS and CDR2 FQNEAQ. The CDR3 DNA sequence: TGTGCCAGCAGCATTACGAACACGACAGCGCACGTGAACTATGGCTACACCTTC. As protein: CASSITNTTAHVNYGYTF. Variable domain in full (rest from reference TRBV7-8 and TRBJ1-2): GAGVSQSPRYKVAKRGQDVALRCDPISGHVSLFWYQQALGQGPEFLTYFQNEAQLDKSGLPSDRFFAERPEGSVSTLKIQRTQQEDSAVYLCASSITNTTAHVNYGYTFGSGTRLTVV.

The V call is TRBV28, the J call TRBJ2-1; 7 bases match TRBD1. This CDR3 spans 15 amino acids. Germline V lookup: CDR1 MDHEN, CDR2 SYDVKM. V shed 10 bases and J 0 bases; nucleotides not matched to a gene: 9. CDR3 region: CATLPTGRSYNEQFF. CDR3 DNA sequence: TGTGCCACCCTACCGACAGGGCGCTCCTACAATGAGCAGTTCTTC. The whole variable domain, filled in from reference TRBV28 and TRBJ2-1, reads DVKVTQSSRYLVKRTGEKVFLECVQDMDHENMFWYRQDPGLGLRLIYFSYDVKMKEKGDIPEGYSVSREKKERFSLILESASTNQTSMYLCATLPTGRSYNEQFFGPGTRLTVL.

V is TRBV24-1 and J is TRBJ2-2, with D possibly TRBD1 on 5 matching bases. This CDR3 has 14 amino acids. V dropped 1 base and J dropped 6 bases, with 8 bases sitting between them. Germline CDR1 and CDR2: KGHDR and SFDVKD. The CDR3 coding sequence is TGTGCCACCAGTGATTTTGGGGCGGCCGGGGAGCTGTTTTTT. Its protein product is CATSDFGAAGELFF.

The chain is built from TRBV11-1 and TRBJ2-1; the match to TRBD2 covers 8 bases. V shed 6 bases and J 1 base; nucleotides not matched to a gene: 2. The CDR3 totals 14 residues. Germline CDR1 reads SGHAT; CDR2 reads FQDESV (reference sequence). CDR3 nucleotides: TGTGCCAGCAGGCGACTAGCGTCCTACAATGAGCAGTTCTTC. Protein: CASRRLASYNEQFF.

In its sample, this clonotype was seen a few times. The chain links TRBV7-6 to TRBJ2-1; D gene uncertain. CDR3 length: 16 amino acids. Germline lookup yields CDR1 SGHVS and CDR2 FNYEAQ. V was pared by 2 bases and J by 0 bases, with 11 bases between. The CDR3 nucleotides read TGTGCCAGCAGCTTAATTGGCAGGAGCTCCTACAATGAGCAGTTCTTC. Protein: CASSLIGRSSYNEQFF.

This chain joins TRBV12-3 or TRBV12-4 and TRBJ1-6, with D maybe TRBD1 (6 bases). Trimming removed 7 bases at V and 9 bases at J, with 10 bases between. The CDR3 is 12 amino acids. This CDR3 is CASTTGFSPLHF. The CDR3 DNA is TGTGCCAGCACCACAGGGTTTTCACCCCTCCACTTT.

This clonotype was seen only a few times. The chain employs TRBV28 and TRBJ1-2, with D unclear. The germline V gene encodes CDR1 MDHEN and CDR2 SYDVKM. The CDR3 consists of 14 residues. The ends were cut back, 3 bases at V and 3 bases at J, with 11 bases in the middle. CDR3 nucleotide sequence: TGTGCCAGCAGTTTGGAGGGCCTTTACTATGGCTACACCTTC. This sequence encodes CASSLEGLYYGYTF.

V is TRBV28 and J is TRBJ2-5; 9 bases line up with TRBD1. Germline values: CDR1 MDHEN, CDR2 SYDVKM. V shed 4 bases and J 7 bases; nucleotides not matched to a gene: 16. CDR3 length: 17 amino acids. The CDR3 sequence: CASSYTPDRGKDWTQYF. The CDR3 nucleotides are TGTGCCAGCAGTTATACCCCCGACAGGGGGAAGGATTGGACCCAGTACTTC. The full variable domain, completed using reference TRBV28 and TRBJ2-5, is DVKVTQSSRYLVKRTGEKVFLECVQDMDHENMFWYRQDPGLGLRLIYFSYDVKMKEKGDIPEGYSVSREKKERFSLILESASTNQTSMYLCASSYTPDRGKDWTQYFGPGTRLLVL.

This chain uses TRBV6-1 with TRBJ1-5, with D perhaps matching TRBD1 (5 bases). CDR1 is MNHNS and CDR2 is SASEGT in the germline V gene. The CDR3 has 17 residues. The ends were cut back, 5 bases at V and 2 bases at J, with 19 bases in the middle. This CDR3 is CASSPHLQGSGNQPQHF. The CDR3 region has the DNA TGTGCCAGCAGTCCCCATCTGCAGGGTTCGGGCAATCAGCCCCAGCATTTT.